A selection of T cell receptor beta chains follows, all from one sample in a study of T-cell memory formation after mild COVID-19. MiXCR, applied by TCRdb to the 5' RACE reads, yields one record per CDR3 protein. The sample shows hundreds of thousands of distinct CDR3 sequences, about 17% of them seen only once. The sample comprised PBMCs or a T cell subset sorted from them (not recorded which). The origin of the receptors is a young man who had mild COVID-19 (a few samples of this study predate the infection). Cell type and time point are not known. CDR3s leave out the opening cysteine and the closing phenylalanine or tryptophan. Each record gives: J gene, V gene, CDR3 protein.

>TRBJ2-7|TRBV15
ATSTGQSDEQY
>TRBJ1-1|TRBV11-1
ASSPTGWRQTEAF
>TRBJ1-5|TRBV5-5
ASRRAYSNQPQH
>TRBJ2-5|TRBV6-5
ASSYSAGTLGETQY
>TRBJ2-6|TRBV5-8
ASSHRPGANVLT
>TRBJ2-3|TRBV7-9
ASSGGNTGTDTQY
>TRBJ1-4|TRBV5-1
ASSFGRIYPTGEKLF
>TRBJ2-2|TRBV12-3/TRBV12-4
ASTPVLGQNTGELF
>TRBJ2-1|TRBV27
ASSLEGGFSYNEQF
>TRBJ2-5|TRBV27
ASSLWPAGTSETQY
>TRBJ2-3|TRBV4-1
ASSQVPGADTQY
>TRBJ2-3|TRBV4-1
ASSRVAGGTDTQY
>TRBJ1-2|TRBV11-2
ASSLYGVDGYT
>TRBJ2-1|TRBV5-1
ASSWAGVVGNEQF
>TRBJ2-3|TRBV4-1
ASSQDPLAGGTDTQY
>TRBJ2-1|TRBV5-1
ASSSGTGGWEQF
>TRBJ1-3|TRBV25-1
ASSEYGQGNTIY
>TRBJ1-1|TRBV5-1
ASSLDRQAF
>TRBJ2-1|TRBV7-7
ASSLSAWGEQF
>TRBJ2-3|TRBV5-1
ASRGWGDTQY
>TRBJ2-7|TRBV9
ASSADVSRAYEQY
>TRBJ2-1|TRBV3-1
ASSQVMSSSYNEQF
>TRBJ2-3|TRBV20-1
SARRDRRPDTQY
>TRBJ1-5|TRBV7-2
ASSLGQGPQPQH
>TRBJ2-5|TRBV7-2
ASSSPDRMKKTQY
>TRBJ1-5|TRBV7-2
ASSLMEDQPQH
>TRBJ2-7|TRBV4-1
ASSQDPTAYEQY
>TRBJ2-5|TRBV9
ASSVAGGQETQY
>TRBJ2-7|TRBV20-1
SARYWGEQY
>TRBJ1-1|TRBV4-1
ASRYRDRGNEAF
>TRBJ2-5|TRBV6-5
ASRRTSGMGETQY
>TRBJ2-5|TRBV7-3
ASSPNLDRGRETQY
>TRBJ1-1|TRBV9
ASSFRTGTEAS
>TRBJ1-2|TRBV20-1
SARDSGGLGYT
>TRBJ2-1|TRBV4-1
ASSHYYRAGYNEQF
>TRBJ2-3|TRBV6-2/TRBV6-3
ASSYSGTGTDTQY
>TRBJ1-5|TRBV19
ASKGVEGQPQH